The clone carrying this T cell receptor beta chain was counted a single time. Its antigen remains unidentified. The CDR3 has 14 residues. Germline V lookup: CDR1 SGHRS, CDR2 YFSETQ. V was shortened by 0 bases and J by 9 bases, with 14 bases between the two germline ends. These data originate in a study of post-analysis software for immune sequencing data. cDNA libraries of TCR beta carried unique molecular identifiers. TCRdb fed the PCR reads into MiXCR, producing one record per CDR3 protein. Counted here are about 800,000 distinct CDR3 sequences, roughly 30% occurring once; the ten biggest clones make up roughly 0.53%. Study-level findings and limits: In patients, five TRBV segments were more frequent than in controls, with TRBV5-6, TRBV5-1 and TRBV20-1 among them.

This receptor was obtained from a girl aged 5 to 17 with multiple sclerosis. The chain uses TRBV5-1 and TRBJ2-3, with D maybe TRBD1 (6 bases). The sample taken for sequencing was blood. CDR3 DNA: TGCGCCAGCAGCTTGGGCTTTGGACAGATCACGCAGTATTTT. Translated: CASSLGFGQITQYF.